The 27 T cell receptor beta chains below come from one sample, sequenced in a study of OX40 agonist ivuxolimab in advanced cancers. Repertoires were generated with immunoSEQ multiplex PCR, while TCRdb's copy carries only in-frame clones and drops some. In the table there are about 96,000 clones, 90% of which are singletons. The sequencing used CD4+ or CD8+ T cells sorted from blood, collected in a trial of the OX40 agonist ivuxolimab. These receptors were obtained from an adult with an advanced solid tumor such as melanoma, head and neck, liver or kidney cancer.

V and J are TRBV7-9 and TRBJ1-2; the D gene is possibly TRBD1 (5 bases). Germline assignment: CDR1 SEHNR and CDR2 FQNEAQ (reference sequence). The CDR3 length is 16 residues. V shed 4 bases and J shed 8 bases, with 23 bases lying between them. The CDR3 loop is CASSSRIGADLEGYTF. CDR3 bases: TGTGCCAGCAGCTCTCGGATCGGGGCAGATCTGGAAGGCTACACCTTC.

Here the CDR3 reads CASSLDGAKNIQYF. The CDR3 DNA reads as TGTGCCAGCAGCTTGGACGGAGCCAAAAACATTCAGTACTTC. The chain uses TRBV5-4 and TRBJ2-4; D not certain. Germline CDR1 reads SGHNT; CDR2 reads YYREEE (reference sequence). The CDR3 covers 14 residues. V dropped 0 bases and J dropped 0 bases, with 4 bases sitting between them.

Only one count was recorded for this clone. The rearrangement joins TRBV11-2 to TRBJ2-4; no reliable D call. Trimming took off 2 bases at V and 5 bases at J, with 7 bases between the two ends. This CDR3 contains 13 residues. From germline, CDR1 is SGHAT and CDR2 FQNNGV. DNA of the CDR3: TGTGCCAGCAGCTTATCGCCCGAAAACATTCAGTACTTC. It specifies CASSLSPENIQYF.

This clone was counted a few times. The chain couples TRBV2 to TRBJ2-7, with TRBD2 matching over 8 bases. V lost 1 base and J lost 4; bases outside the gene matches: 3. Germline loops: CDR1 SNHLY, CDR2 FYNNEI. CDR3 length: 14 residues. CDR3 sequence reads: CASSEVAGLYEQYF. CDR3 DNA: TGTGCCAGCAGTGAAGTAGCGGGACTATACGAGCAGTACTTC.

The chain employs TRBV10-3 and TRBJ2-5; D gene uncertain. Germline V gene lookup returns CDR1 ENHRY and CDR2 SYGVKD. Trimming removed 10 bases from V and 5 bases from J, with 14 bases in between. The CDR3 has 12 amino acids. The DNA for the CDR3 is TGTGCCACTCGTCGAATTGGGGAGACCCAGTACTTC. This translates into CATRRIGETQYF.

The CDR3 DNA is TGTGCCAGCAGCCGCCCGGGGGGGCCCGGGGAGCTGTTTTTT. Its protein is CASSRPGGPGELFF. V usage is TRBV7-3 and J usage is TRBJ2-2; the match to TRBD2 covers 8 bases. This CDR3 has 14 amino acids. With 5 bases clipped from V and 6 bases from J, the junction kept 5 bases outside the gene matches. Germline values: CDR1 SGHTA, CDR2 FQGTGA.

V gene TRBV30 combines with J gene TRBJ2-5, with D possibly matching TRBD2 (5 bases). This CDR3 comprises 16 residues. Trimming left V 0 bases short and J 4 bases short, with 18 bases between. From germline, CDR1 is GTSNPN and CDR2 SVGIG (reference sequence). For the CDR3, the DNA is TGTGCCTGGAGTGTACTAGGAACCTTAGGAAGAGAGACCCAGTACTTC. Translated: CAWSVLGTLGRETQYF. Drawing the rest from reference TRBV30 and TRBJ2-5, the complete variable domain is SQTIHQWPATLVQPVGSPLSLECTVEGTSNPNLYWYRQAAGRGLQLLFYSVGIGQISSEVPQNLSASRPQDRQFILSSKKLLLSDSGFYLCAWSVLGTLGRETQYFGPGTRLLVL.

This clone was seen just once. J is TRBJ2-4 and V is TRBV7-3; 7 bases map to TRBD1. The CDR3 covers 15 residues. J lost 8 bases, V lost 4 bases, and 11 bases had no gene match. CDR1 SGHTA and CDR2 FQGTGA come from the germline V gene. The CDR3 protein is CASSSPDRDGDIQYF. The CDR3 DNA sequence: TGTGCCAGCAGCTCCCCTGACAGGGACGGCGACATTCAGTACTTC.

The gene calls are TRBV6-4 and TRBJ2-7, with D maybe TRBD1 (5 bases). This CDR3 spans 14 amino acids. Trimming removed 5 bases at V and 1 base at J, with 12 bases between. The germline CDR1 and CDR2 sequences are MRHNA and SNTAGT. For the CDR3, the DNA is TGTGCCAGCAGTCCCGAGGCAGGGTCCTACGAGCAGTACTTC. Protein product: CASSPEAGSYEQYF.

This chain uses TRBV19 with TRBJ2-5; 8 positions match TRBD2. This CDR3 contains 14 residues. With 1 base clipped from V and 5 bases from J, the junction kept 3 bases outside the gene matches. Germline loops: CDR1 LNHDA, CDR2 SQIVND (reference sequence). In nucleotides, the CDR3 is TGTGCCAGTAGTATAGGGGGACTAGACGAGACCCAGTACTTC. Its protein product is CASSIGGLDETQYF.

CDR3 bases: TGTGCCAGCAGCGCCATTAATTCGTCCCCCTACGAGCAGTACTTC. This gives the protein CASSAINSSPYEQYF. This rearrangement joins TRBV7-6 to TRBJ2-7, with D uncertain. Germline V gives CDR1 SGHVS, CDR2 FNYEAQ. Deletions cut 5 bases from V and 2 bases from J, with 16 bases between. This CDR3 is 15 amino acids long. Full variable domain (missing parts from reference TRBV7-6 and TRBJ2-7): GAGVSQSPRYKVTKRGQDVALRCDPISGHVSLYWYRQALGQGPEFLTYFNYEAQQDKSGLPNDRFSAERPEGSISTLTIQRTEQRDSAMYRCASSAINSSPYEQYFGPGTRLTVT.

This clone showed up just once. J is TRBJ2-3 and V is TRBV28; no reliable D call. Germline-derived CDR1 and CDR2 are MDHEN and SYDVKM. The CDR3 has 11 amino acids. The germline V and J ends were trimmed by 5 bases and 2 bases, with 2 bases remaining between them. Here the CDR3 DNA reads TGTGCCAGCAGTGTCACAGATACGCAGTATTTT. As protein: CASSVTDTQYF. The complete variable domain, with remaining parts taken from reference TRBV28 and TRBJ2-3, reads DVKVTQSSRYLVKRTGEKVFLECVQDMDHENMFWYRQDPGLGLRLIYFSYDVKMKEKGDIPEGYSVSREKKERFSLILESASTNQTSMYLCASSVTDTQYFGPGTRLTVL.

The chain joins TRBV5-1 to TRBJ2-7; 7 positions match TRBD2. The CDR3 has 16 residues. Germline V gene sequence: CDR1 SGHRS, CDR2 YFSETQ. With 5 bases clipped from V and 3 bases from J, the junction kept 14 bases outside the gene matches. The CDR3 DNA sequence: TGCGCCAGCAGGATAGAGTCCCGGGAGGCAGACTACGAGCAGTACTTC. Translating gives CASRIESREADYEQYF.

The V and J genes are TRBV5-1 and TRBJ2-7; 9 bases are a match to TRBD2. J gave up 8 bases and V 0 bases, and 9 bases lay outside the gene matches. There are 15 residues in the CDR3. The V gene's germline CDR1 is SGHRS and CDR2 YFSETQ. The CDR3 DNA is TGCGCCAGCAGCTTGGATGGCGGGAGGGCGAACCAGCAGTACTTC. The encoded protein is CASSLDGGRANQQYF.

The CDR3 is CASSHRQGSYNEQFF. In DNA, the CDR3 is TGTGCCAGCAGCCACAGACAGGGCTCCTACAATGAGCAGTTCTTC. The chain uses TRBV7-9 and TRBJ2-1; 7 bases are shared with TRBD1. V was clipped by 5 bases and J by 0 bases; unmatched bases: 4. The CDR3 runs 15 residues. Germline CDR1 is SEHNR and CDR2 is FQNEAQ (reference sequence).

This chain uses TRBV11-2 with TRBJ2-5; D might be TRBD1 (7 bases). Per the germline V gene, CDR1 is SGHAT and CDR2 is FQNNGV. Trimming took off 0 bases at V and 1 base at J, with 15 bases between the two ends. The CDR3 loop spans 17 amino acids. CDR3 region: CASSLDRWQGGQETQYF. CDR3 coding DNA: TGTGCCAGCAGCTTAGATCGGTGGCAGGGGGGCCAAGAGACCCAGTACTTC.

The J gene is TRBJ1-3, the V gene TRBV30; a weak D match, TRBD1 (6 bases). This CDR3 region has 16 residues. V was pared by 0 bases and J by 5 bases, with 17 bases between. Germline lookup yields CDR1 GTSNPN and CDR2 SVGIG (reference sequence). CDR3 sequence: CAWSVWGRDIRNTIYF. The CDR3 DNA follows: TGTGCCTGGAGTGTATGGGGCAGGGACATTCGAAACACCATATATTTT. Combining the CDR3 with reference TRBV30 and TRBJ1-3 gives the whole variable domain SQTIHQWPATLVQPVGSPLSLECTVEGTSNPNLYWYRQAAGRGLQLLFYSVGIGQISSEVPQNLSASRPQDRQFILSSKKLLLSDSGFYLCAWSVWGRDIRNTIYFGEGSWLTVV.

This rearrangement joins TRBV7-3 to TRBJ2-1; 8 bases are a match to TRBD2. V shed 4 bases, J shed 7 bases, and the junction held 9 bases outside the gene matches. CDR3 length: 15 residues. Germline assignment: CDR1 SGHTA and CDR2 FQGTGA. CDR3 residues: CASSSHGQRENEQFF. The CDR3 DNA reads as TGTGCCAGCAGCTCCCACGGTCAGCGGGAGAATGAGCAGTTCTTC.

The chain employs TRBV10-3 and TRBJ2-7; 14 positions agree with TRBD2. The V gene's germline CDR1 is ENHRY and CDR2 SYGVKD. V gave up 6 bases and J gave up 3 bases; unmatched junction bases: 4. The CDR3 covers 15 residues. CDR3 sequence: CAIRMGLAGVYEQYF. CDR3 bases: TGTGCCATCAGGATGGGACTAGCGGGAGTCTACGAGCAGTACTTC.

The genes are TRBV27 and TRBJ1-1, with D perhaps TRBD1 (6 bases). Trimming took 1 base from V and 1 from J, leaving 10 bases between them. Germline V gene sequence: CDR1 MNHEY, CDR2 SMNVEV (reference sequence). The CDR3 runs to 15 residues. The CDR3 nucleotides are TGTGCCAGCAGTTTATTCGGGGGCCGGAACACTGAAGCTTTCTTT. It codes for CASSLFGGRNTEAFF.

The gene calls are TRBV29-1 and TRBJ2-7, with 8 bases fitting TRBD1. V lost 6 bases, J lost 5 bases, and 9 bases stayed unmatched. Germline-derived CDR1 and CDR2 are SQVTM and ANQGSEA. The CDR3 sequence is 13 residues long. The CDR3 bases are TGCAGCGTGGCGACGAGACAGGGGAACGAGCAGTACTTC. This translates into CSVATRQGNEQYF.

This clone was recorded a few times. The V and J genes are TRBV7-9 and TRBJ1-6, with 9 positions matching TRBD1. The junction had 5 bases not matched to a gene; V was cut back by 5 bases and J by 9 bases. Germline assignment: CDR1 SEHNR and CDR2 FQNEAQ (reference sequence). The length of the CDR3 is 14 residues. CDR3 DNA: TGTGCCAGCAGCCTACAGGGGGCGGTTTCACCCCTCCACTTT. Residues: CASSLQGAVSPLHF.

This rearrangement joins TRBV11-3 to TRBJ2-5; no reliable D call. Germline V gene data show CDR1 as SGHNT and CDR2 as YENEEA. Deletions cut 5 bases from V and 5 bases from J, with 15 bases between. This CDR3 region has 14 residues. The chain's CDR3 is CASSPRSSGETQYF. As DNA, the CDR3 is TGTGCCAGCAGCCCAAGATCCTCCGGGGAGACCCAGTACTTC.

The chain carries TRBV7-9 and TRBJ1-4, with D tentatively TRBD1 (5 bases). The CDR3 covers 14 residues. Trimming removed 0 bases from V and 7 bases from J, with 9 bases in between. In germline, CDR1 is SEHNR, CDR2 FQNEAQ (reference sequence). The CDR3 is CASSLAREGEKLFF. The CDR3 DNA sequence: TGTGCCAGCAGCTTAGCCAGGGAGGGTGAAAAACTGTTTTTT.

The chain uses TRBV5-3 and TRBJ1-2; D gene ambiguous. TRBV5-3 is noted as an ORF with a role that remains uncertain. The CDR3 is made up of 16 amino acids. V was trimmed by 1 base and J by 2 bases, leaving 15 bases between them. CDR3 coding DNA: TGTGCCAGAAGCTTGCCAAGGAACCCCCACAACTATGGCTACACCTTC. This translates into CARSLPRNPHNYGYTF.

The chain combines TRBV4-2 with TRBJ2-2; 14 bases agree with TRBD2. J gave up 5 bases and V 7 bases, and 6 bases lay outside the gene matches. This CDR3 is 16 amino acids long. Germline lookup yields CDR1 LGHNA and CDR2 YNFKEQ. CDR3 sequence reads: CASTMTSGRVTGELFF. The CDR3 DNA reads as TGTGCCAGCACCATGACTAGCGGGAGGGTTACCGGGGAGCTGTTTTTT.

The gene calls are TRBV28 and TRBJ1-1; D is perhaps TRBD1 (5 bases). This CDR3 contains 15 residues. The ends were cut back, 7 bases at V and 4 bases at J, with 19 bases in the middle. Looked up from germline, CDR1 is MDHEN and CDR2 is SYDVKM. The DNA for the CDR3 is TGTGCCAGCAATCTCCCCGGGGGAGTGTCCACTGAAGCTTTCTTT. This gives the protein CASNLPGGVSTEAFF.